Each of the 17 T cell receptor beta chains below was sequenced from the same sample in a study of blood T cell repertoires in COVID-19. The method was immunoSEQ multiplex PCR; TCRdb's version includes in-frame clones alone and lacks a portion of them. The sample carries some 150,000 clones, 80% recorded once. Source material: peripheral blood. These receptors were taken from a man between 60 and 70 years old with acute or convalescent COVID-19.

This chain uses TRBV3-1 (or the pseudogene TRBV3-2) with TRBJ2-7; 9 nucleotides align to TRBD2. V shed 0 bases and J 1 base; nucleotides not matched to a gene: 13. Germline assignment: CDR1 LGHDT and CDR2 YNNKEL (reference sequence). The CDR3 sequence is 19 residues long. The CDR3 protein is CASSQDRTSGRPRSYEQYF. As DNA, the CDR3 is TGTGCCAGCAGCCAAGATCGCACTAGCGGGCGTCCCAGGTCCTACGAGCAGTACTTC.

This chain uses TRBV3-1 (or the pseudogene TRBV3-2) with TRBJ2-7; 7 nucleotides match TRBD2. CDR3 size: 16 residues. After removal of 5 bases from V and 2 bases from J, the junction contained 12 bases not matched to a gene. Looked up from germline, CDR1 is LGHDT and CDR2 is YNNKEL (reference sequence). CDR3 residues: CASSDPGAGDPYEQYF. Written as DNA, the CDR3 is TGTGCCAGCAGCGACCCCGGGGCGGGGGACCCCTACGAGCAGTACTTC.

V gene TRBV5-4 combines with J gene TRBJ2-2; 11 bases fit TRBD2. J lost 6 bases, V lost 4 bases, and 8 bases had no gene match. The CDR3 covers 16 residues. CDR1 SGHNT and CDR2 YYREEE come from the germline V gene (reference sequence). The CDR3 DNA follows: TGTGCCAGCAGCGTGTATAGCGGGGGGGCCGCCGGGGAGCTGTTTTTT. It is translated as CASSVYSGGAAGELFF.

The rearrangement links TRBV28 to TRBJ1-5, with a weak D call TRBD1 (5 bases). Germline-derived CDR1 and CDR2 are MDHEN and SYDVKM. The length of the CDR3 is 13 residues. Trimming pared 4 bases from V and 1 base from J, leaving 5 bases between. The CDR3 is CASSWGSNQPQHF. Here the CDR3 DNA reads TGTGCCAGCAGTTGGGGCAGCAATCAGCCCCAGCATTTT.

The CDR3 coding sequence is TGTGCCAGCAGCCCAAATCGGTATCAAGAGCAGTACTTC. This codes for CASSPNRYQEQYF. This chain links TRBV11-2 with TRBJ2-7; D gene ambiguous. CDR3 length: 13 amino acids. Trimming left V 5 bases short and J 7 bases short, with 15 bases between. The V gene's germline CDR1 is SGHAT and CDR2 FQNNGV.

The V gene is TRBV19, the J gene TRBJ2-6; 7 bases are a match to TRBD1. V dropped 8 bases and J dropped 0; count of bases not matched to a gene: 7. Germline lookup yields CDR1 LNHDA and CDR2 SQIVND (reference sequence). The CDR3 sequence is 16 residues long. CDR3 DNA: TGTGCCAGTCTGAACAGGGGCAGCTCTGGGGCCAACGTCCTGACTTTC. This codes for CASLNRGSSGANVLTF.

This clone was counted once. The chain employs TRBV9 and TRBJ2-7, with TRBD1 matching over 7 bases. V shed 4 bases, J shed 0 bases, and the junction held 7 bases outside the gene matches. The CDR3 runs to 15 residues. CDR1 and CDR2 from the germline V gene are SGDLS and YYNGEE. The CDR3 nucleotides read TGTGCCAGCAGCTCCCAAGGGGGCAGCTCCTACGAGCAGTACTTC. Protein product: CASSSQGGSSYEQYF. The full variable domain, rest sourced from reference TRBV9 and TRBJ2-7, is DSGVTQTPKHLITATGQRVTLRCSPRSGDLSVYWYQQSLDQGLQFLIQYYNGEERAKGNILERFSAQQFPDLHSELNLSSLELGDSALYFCASSSQGGSSYEQYFGPGTRLTVT.

The chain has TRBV5-1 and TRBJ1-3; D ambiguous. Germline CDR1 is SGHRS and CDR2 is YFSETQ. The CDR3 loop spans 14 amino acids. The V end was cut by 0 bases, the J end by 4 bases, with 8 bases between. The CDR3 DNA follows: TGCGCCAGCAGCTTGGTCGGGGAGGGAAACACCATATATTTT. This translates into CASSLVGEGNTIYF.

CDR3 in DNA: TGTGCCAGCAGCCCCGCCTGGGGAGACAATGAGCAGTTCTTC. Its translation is CASSPAWGDNEQFF. The rearrangement uses TRBV5-4 and TRBJ2-1, with a possible D match to TRBD2 (5 bases). V was shortened by 4 bases and J by 5 bases, with 13 bases between the two germline ends. The CDR3 loop spans 14 amino acids. Germline-derived CDR1 and CDR2 are SGHNT and YYREEE (reference sequence).

J is TRBJ1-4 and V is TRBV5-1; TRBD1 is a possible D gene (5 bases). CDR3 length: 14 amino acids. V gave up 0 bases and J gave up 8 bases, with 11 bases separating them. The germline gives CDR1 SGHRS, CDR2 YFSETQ. The CDR3 DNA is TGCGCCAGCAGCTTGGGCCAGGGTGAGGAAAAACTGTTTTTT. It translates to CASSLGQGEEKLFF.

The genes are TRBV4-3 and TRBJ1-1; D is undetermined. The CDR3 sequence is 13 residues long. Trimming left V 3 bases short and J 2 bases short, with 7 bases between. In germline, CDR1 is LGHNA, CDR2 YSLEER. In DNA form, the CDR3 reads TGCGCCAGCAGCCACACAGTAAACACTGAAGCTTTCTTT. It translates to CASSHTVNTEAFF.

This chain connects TRBV5-6 to TRBJ1-2, with D tentatively TRBD1 (6 bases). The germline V gene encodes CDR1 SGHDT and CDR2 YYEEEE. The CDR3 runs 15 residues. Trimming removed 4 bases at V and 6 bases at J, with 19 bases between. The CDR3 nucleotides read TGTGCCAGCAGCAACCGCCTGGGGGCGCTGGATGGCTACACCTTC. Protein sequence: CASSNRLGALDGYTF.

The chain joins TRBV9 to TRBJ2-7; D is perhaps TRBD2 (5 bases). The CDR3 has 13 amino acids. Looked up from germline, CDR1 is SGDLS and CDR2 is YYNGEE. V was pared by 5 bases and J by 2 bases, with 11 bases between. The CDR3 is CASRGASTYEQYF. The CDR3 DNA reads as TGTGCCAGCAGAGGCGCTAGCACCTACGAGCAGTACTTC.

The gene calls are TRBV9 and TRBJ2-3; 8 bases agree with TRBD2. The CDR3 runs to 15 residues. J was trimmed by 1 base and V by 2 bases; bases with no gene match: 3. CDR1 and CDR2 (germline): SGDLS, YYNGEE. CDR3 in amino acids: CASSVQLAGTDTQYF. CDR3 nucleotide sequence: TGTGCCAGCAGCGTTCAACTAGCGGGCACAGATACGCAGTATTTT.

V is TRBV9 and J is TRBJ1-4; possibly TRBD1 for D (5 bases). The CDR3 has 16 amino acids. The V gene lost 3 bases and the J gene lost 7 bases, with 19 bases spanning the gap. Germline loops: CDR1 SGDLS, CDR2 YYNGEE. The CDR3: CASSAGGTGVAEKLFF. The DNA of the CDR3 is TGTGCCAGCAGCGCCGGTGGGACGGGAGTAGCTGAAAAACTGTTTTTT.

The chain is built from TRBV24-1 and TRBJ2-4; a weak D match, TRBD2 (5 bases). The ends were cut back, 4 bases at V and 4 bases at J, with 7 bases in the middle. The V gene's germline CDR1 is KGHDR and CDR2 SFDVKD. This CDR3 is built from 13 residues. CDR3 nucleotides: TGTGCCACCAGTGAGCCGGGGAAAAACATTCAGTACTTC. It specifies CATSEPGKNIQYF.

V is TRBV18 and J is TRBJ1-5, with D uncertain. The length of the CDR3 is 14 residues. Germline lookup yields CDR1 KGHSH and CDR2 LQKENI. V gave up 3 bases and J gave up 7 bases, with 13 bases separating them. CDR3 amino acids: CASSPGLTGQPQHF. DNA of the CDR3: TGTGCCAGCTCACCGGGCCTCACCGGCCAGCCCCAGCATTTT.